These 30 T cell receptor beta chains came from one sample sequenced in a study of human T cells and chemical hapten exposure. Time point given: patch test 2, 6 weeks after DPC sensitization. Noted treatment: therapeutic diphenylcyclopropenone sensitization with weekly scalp DPC. Using its own MiXCR run on the RACE reads, TCRdb lists one record per CDR3 protein. Of some 70,000 distinct CDR3 sequences in the sample, approximately 10% are singletons; the top ten hold 6.8%. The specimen comprised whole blood, sampled in connection with sensitization to the hapten diphenylcyclopropenone (DPC). The receptors shown here come from a woman in her forties or fifties with alopecia areata. Some clones in this sample may be carry-over from other donors' samples.

This clonotype has ten or more counts. The V call is TRBV11-2, the J call TRBJ2-1, with a tentative D call TRBD2 (5 bases). Trimming shortened V by 4 bases and J by 1 base, and 8 bases separated the two germline ends. The germline CDR1 and CDR2 sequences are SGHAT and FQNNGV. The CDR3 has 14 residues. CDR3 in DNA: TGTGCCAGCAGCTCGGGGAGATCCTACAATGAGCAGTTCTTC. It yields the protein CASSSGRSYNEQFF.

V and J are TRBV28 and TRBJ1-3; D gene uncertain. Per the germline V gene, CDR1 is MDHEN and CDR2 is SYDVKM. V was shortened by 5 bases and J by 4 bases, with 12 bases between the two germline ends. The CDR3 loop spans 14 amino acids. CDR3 in DNA: TGTGCCAGCAGTCTTAAGCCCAAAGGAAACACCATATATTTT. Its translation is CASSLKPKGNTIYF.

This clonotype appeared many times. The V and J genes are TRBV5-1 and TRBJ2-4, with 7 bases aligning to TRBD1. With V trimmed by 1 base and J by 0 bases, 7 bases remained unmatched. Germline CDR1 is SGHRS and CDR2 is YFSETQ. CDR3 length equals 17 residues. The CDR3 sequence is CASSLSPDRVAKNIQYF. In DNA, the CDR3 is TGCGCCAGCAGCTTGTCCCCTGACAGGGTAGCCAAAAACATTCAGTACTTC.

The CDR3 region is CASSLRQSLIYSPLHF. The DNA for the CDR3 is TGTGCCAGCAGCTTAAGACAGAGTCTAATTTATTCACCCCTCCACTTT. The chain combines TRBV11-3 with TRBJ1-6, with D possibly matching TRBD1 (5 bases). Trimming removed 2 bases from V and 8 bases from J, with 16 bases in between. The CDR3 runs to 16 residues. Germline values: CDR1 SGHNT, CDR2 YENEEA.

This clonotype was counted only a few times. This chain connects TRBV28 to TRBJ2-5; no clear D gene. The germline V gene encodes CDR1 MDHEN and CDR2 SYDVKM. This CDR3 has 12 amino acids. Trimming pared 2 bases from V and 6 bases from J, leaving 7 bases between. The CDR3 is CASSLGQKTQYF. CDR3 nucleotide sequence: TGTGCCAGCAGTTTAGGGCAGAAGACCCAGTACTTC.

The sample holds many counts of this clonotype. The chain uses TRBV7-9 and TRBJ1-2; D gene uncertain. The CDR3 is 14 residues long. V lost 4 bases to trimming and J lost 8 bases, with 17 bases between them. Germline loops: CDR1 SEHNR, CDR2 FQNEAQ (reference sequence). The CDR3: CASSYLQRSDGYTF. CDR3 sequence (DNA): TGTGCCAGCAGCTACCTCCAGCGATCCGACGGCTACACCTTC.

This rearrangement joins TRBV27 to TRBJ2-1; tentative D call: TRBD1 (7 bases). CDR3 size: 18 residues. Germline V gene lookup returns CDR1 MNHEY and CDR2 SMNVEV (reference sequence). The germline V and J ends were trimmed by 5 bases and 9 bases, with 29 bases remaining between them. CDR3 in DNA: TGTGCCAGCAGTCCCGGTAGGGGGCCCAGACTAGGAGCGAGTGAGCAGTTCTTC. This codes for CASSPGRGPRLGASEQFF.

This clonotype was recorded at least ten times. The chain uses TRBV27 and TRBJ1-1; D is uncertain. The V end was cut by 0 bases, the J end by 1 base, with 6 bases between. The germline gives CDR1 MNHEY, CDR2 SMNVEV (reference sequence). The CDR3 length is 14 residues. CDR3 sequence (DNA): TGTGCCAGCAGTTTATCGACAACGAACACTGAAGCTTTCTTT. This gives the protein CASSLSTTNTEAFF.

This clonotype was recorded at least ten times. The CDR3 coding sequence is TGTGCCTGGAGTGTAGGGTTGACAGATACGCAGTATTTT. This encodes CAWSVGLTDTQYF. The chain is built from TRBV30 and TRBJ2-3, with unresolved D. Trimming removed 0 bases from V and 3 bases from J, with 7 bases in between. Germline CDR1 is GTSNPN and CDR2 is SVGIG (reference sequence). The CDR3 is made up of 13 amino acids.

This rearrangement joins TRBV10-2 to TRBJ1-5; D call uncertain. The V and J ends lost 0 bases and 9 bases respectively, with 12 bases between them. Per the germline V gene, CDR1 is WSHSY and CDR2 is SAAADI. The CDR3 length is 14 residues. CDR3 nucleotide sequence: TGCGCCAGCAGTGAGTCCGACTGTCTAGGGCCCCAGCATTTT. This codes for CASSESDCLGPQHF.

This clonotype was counted ten times or more. The chain couples TRBV20-1 to TRBJ2-5, with TRBD1 matching 9 bases. This CDR3 has 15 amino acids. The V segment lost 6 bases and the J segment 3 bases; nucleotides outside the gene matches: 11. Germline-derived CDR1 and CDR2 are DFQATT and SNEGSKA (reference sequence). The chain's CDR3 is CSANSPGTGKETQYF. The CDR3 coding sequence is TGCAGTGCAAACTCACCCGGGACAGGGAAAGAGACCCAGTACTTC.

This clonotype was picked up a small number of times. The chain employs TRBV20-1 and TRBJ2-7; D is undetermined. V was shortened by 5 bases and J by 2 bases, with 7 bases between the two germline ends. The CDR3 loop spans 11 amino acids. CDR1 and CDR2 from the germline V gene are DFQATT and SNEGSKA (reference sequence). CDR3 sequence reads: CSAGRTYEQYF. The CDR3, as DNA: TGCAGTGCTGGACGGACCTACGAGCAGTACTTC.

This clonotype was found many times. The chain carries TRBV2 and TRBJ2-1; TRBD2 agrees at 7 bases. V lost 7 bases to trimming and J lost 8 bases; unmatched junction nucleotides: 11. CDR1 is SNHLY and CDR2 is FYNNEI in the germline V gene. The CDR3 contains 14 residues. CDR3 bases: TGTGCCAGCACGAGAGTTGGCGGGAGCTATGAGCAGTTCTTC. Translating it yields CASTRVGGSYEQFF.

This chain uses TRBV19 with TRBJ1-1; 7 nucleotides line up with TRBD1. The germline V gene has CDR1 LNHDA and CDR2 SQIVND (reference sequence). Trimming took 6 bases from V and 6 from J; bases not matched to a gene: 10. The CDR3 runs 14 residues. The CDR3 is CASSPGQVPSEAFF. The CDR3 coding sequence is TGTGCCAGTAGCCCAGGACAGGTACCATCTGAAGCTTTCTTT.

The sample holds many counts of this clonotype. The CDR3 here is CASRSDLNTEAFF. In DNA, the CDR3 is TGTGCCAGCAGATCAGACCTAAACACTGAAGCTTTCTTT. V gene TRBV5-5 combines with J gene TRBJ1-1; no clear D gene. Germline CDR1 SGHKS, CDR2 YYEKEE (reference sequence). The CDR3 consists of 13 residues. V was shortened by 5 bases and J by 2 bases, with 10 bases between the two germline ends. Full variable domain (remainder filled in from reference TRBV5-5 and TRBJ1-1): DAGVTQSPTHLIKTRGQQVTLRCSPISGHKSVSWYQQVLGQGPQFIFQYYEKEERGRGNFPDRFSARQFPNYSSELNVNALLLGDSALYLCASRSDLNTEAFFGQGTRLTVV.

The CDR3 nucleotides read TGCAGTGCTAGAGATGTTTTACGGGAGAGTCCGGTCAATGAGCAGTTCTTC. Encoded protein: CSARDVLRESPVNEQFF. The genes are TRBV20-1 and TRBJ2-1, with D perhaps TRBD2 (6 bases). V lost 0 bases to trimming and J lost 6 bases, with 21 bases between them. The CDR3 consists of 17 residues. CDR1 is DFQATT and CDR2 is SNEGSKA in the germline V gene (reference sequence).

This clonotype was counted ten times or more. This rearrangement joins TRBV10-3 to TRBJ2-3, with TRBD1 identical over 8 bases. Unmatched junction bases numbered 14, after V lost 4 bases and J lost 2 bases. The germline V gene encodes CDR1 ENHRY and CDR2 SYGVKD. This CDR3 contains 18 residues. This chain's CDR3 is CAISGVRPGGASTDTQYF. The CDR3 DNA reads as TGTGCCATCAGTGGGGTCAGGCCAGGGGGCGCGTCCACAGATACGCAGTATTTT.

The chain uses TRBV10-3 and TRBJ1-2, with 9 nucleotides matching TRBD1. V was pared by 8 bases and J by 8 bases, with 9 bases of the junction left unmatched. CDR3 length: 13 amino acids. Looked up from germline, CDR1 is ENHRY and CDR2 is SYGVKD. The CDR3 DNA sequence: TGTGCCATCGGAGGACAGGGGCGCGGAGGCTACACCTTC. The encoded protein is CAIGGQGRGGYTF.

This clonotype was counted a few times. This chain joins TRBV7-9 and TRBJ2-7; D gene unclear. Germline V gene lookup returns CDR1 SEHNR and CDR2 FQNEAQ (reference sequence). V shed 3 bases and J shed 4 bases, with 7 bases lying between them. The CDR3 covers 12 residues. The chain's CDR3 is CASSFYTYEQYF. As DNA, the CDR3 is TGTGCCAGCAGCTTTTATACTTACGAGCAGTACTTC.

This clonotype was found a few times. The chain uses TRBV30 and TRBJ2-3; TRBD2 matches 11 bases. With 0 bases clipped from V and 3 bases from J, the junction kept 5 bases outside the gene matches. In germline, CDR1 is GTSNPN, CDR2 SVGIG (reference sequence). The CDR3 has 16 amino acids. CDR3 protein: CAWSVLAGGRTDTQYF. The CDR3 DNA reads TGTGCCTGGAGTGTCTTAGCGGGAGGGCGTACAGATACGCAGTATTTT.

This clonotype was seen a few times. This rearrangement joins TRBV7-9 to TRBJ2-1; D unresolved. The CDR3 consists of 15 residues. The V and J ends lost 1 base and 2 bases respectively, with 9 bases between them. From germline, CDR1 is SEHNR and CDR2 FQNEAQ (reference sequence). CDR3 protein: CASSLGDGAYNEQFF. The CDR3 nucleotides are TGTGCCAGCAGCTTAGGTGACGGAGCCTACAATGAGCAGTTCTTC.

This clonotype was found a few times. The V call is TRBV5-5, the J call TRBJ1-1; D is ambiguous. The CDR3 extends over 14 amino acids. The germline V gene has CDR1 SGHKS and CDR2 YYEKEE (reference sequence). The V end was cut by 0 bases, the J end by 5 bases, with 11 bases between. CDR3 protein: CASSLGGIGTEAFF. The CDR3 DNA is TGTGCCAGCAGCTTGGGTGGCATCGGAACTGAAGCTTTCTTT.

This clonotype was seen a handful of times. The chain recombines TRBV13 with TRBJ1-1, with unresolved D. The ends were cut back, 0 bases at V and 4 bases at J, with 15 bases in the middle. The germline V gene encodes CDR1 PRHDT and CDR2 FYEKMQ (reference sequence). The CDR3 loop spans 16 amino acids. CDR3 in DNA: TGTGCCAGCAGCTTAGGCAGAGAAACCTGGTTCACTGAAGCTTTCTTT. This sequence encodes CASSLGRETWFTEAFF.

This clonotype was observed many times. The chain joins TRBV20-1 to TRBJ2-3; no firm D call. The V end was cut by 3 bases, the J end by 2 bases, with 6 bases between. From germline, CDR1 is DFQATT and CDR2 SNEGSKA (reference sequence). This CDR3 contains 12 residues. The CDR3 nucleotides are TGCAGTGCTAGCGGAATCACAGATACGCAGTATTTT. It yields the protein CSASGITDTQYF.

This chain connects TRBV2 to TRBJ2-5; D is ambiguous. CDR1 and CDR2 (germline): SNHLY, FYNNEI. The CDR3 spans 13 residues. V lost 8 bases to trimming and J lost 2 bases, with 12 bases between them. The CDR3 region has the DNA TGTGCCAGCGGCTCCCGGACGCAAGAGACCCAGTACTTC. This sequence encodes CASGSRTQETQYF. Full variable domain (remainder filled in from reference TRBV2 and TRBJ2-5): EPEVTQTPSHQVTQMGQEVILRCVPISNHLYFYWYRQILGQKVEFLVSFYNNEISEKSEIFDDQFSVERPDGSNFTLKIRSTKLEDSAMYFCASGSRTQETQYFGPGTRLLVL.

This clonotype has at least ten counts. The V call is TRBV3-1, the J call TRBJ1-1, with unresolved D. Trimming cost V 0 bases and J 6 bases, with 8 bases left between them. The CDR3 runs 13 residues. Germline CDR1 and CDR2: LGHDT and YNNKEL (reference sequence). The CDR3 bases are TGTGCCAGCAGCCAAGAACCATCCCCTGAAGCTTTCTTT. Amino acids: CASSQEPSPEAFF. The variable domain in full, completed from reference TRBV3-1 and TRBJ1-1, reads DTAVSQTPKYLVTQMGNDKSIKCEQNLGHDTMYWYKQDSKKFLKIMFSYNNKELIINETVPNRFSPKSPDKAHLNLHINSLELGDSAVYFCASSQEPSPEAFFGQGTRLTVV.

The V call is TRBV29-1, the J call TRBJ2-6, with D possibly being TRBD2 (5 bases). Germline V CDR1 and CDR2: SQVTM, ANQGSEA. The CDR3 loop spans 14 amino acids. V was shortened by 3 bases and J by 2 bases, with 8 bases between the two germline ends. Here the CDR3 reads CSVDRGAGANVLTF. Here the CDR3 DNA reads TGCAGCGTTGACCGGGGAGCTGGGGCCAACGTCCTGACTTTC.

V usage is TRBV27 and J usage is TRBJ2-3; 9 positions agree with TRBD2. CDR1 MNHEY and CDR2 SMNVEV come from the germline V gene (reference sequence). CDR3 size: 14 residues. V dropped 6 bases and J dropped 2; count of bases not matched to a gene: 3. CDR3 nucleotides: TGTGCCAGCAGCATAGCGGGAGTCACAGATACGCAGTATTTT. Translated, it gives CASSIAGVTDTQYF.

This clonotype was seen many times. The rearrangement links TRBV19 to TRBJ1-1; maybe TRBD1 (6 bases). The CDR3 runs to 13 residues. Trimming left V 4 bases short and J 1 base short, with 7 bases between. Looked up from germline, CDR1 is LNHDA and CDR2 is SQIVND (reference sequence). The CDR3 loop is CASSRTANTEAFF. The DNA for the CDR3 is TGTGCCAGTAGTAGGACAGCGAACACTGAAGCTTTCTTT.

This clonotype has more than one count but fewer than ten. The gene calls are TRBV27 and TRBJ2-5; unclear D gene. The CDR3 sequence is 14 residues long. Germline V gene data show CDR1 as MNHEY and CDR2 as SMNVEV (reference sequence). V lost 4 bases and J lost 7, with 16 bases in between. CDR3 bases: TGTGCCAGCAGTTCACCCTCCTATGCGTCGACCCAGTACTTC. It encodes CASSSPSYASTQYF.